One sample yielded the 9 T cell receptor beta chains listed below, sequenced in a study of post-analysis software for immune sequencing data. Study results and caveats: The five TRBV segments detected at higher frequency in patients than in controls included TRBV5-6, TRBV5-1 and TRBV20-1.

These TCRs' antigens remain unknown. Libraries were made from TCR beta cDNA, and they carried unique molecular identifiers. TCRdb passed the PCR reads through MiXCR, listing each CDR3 protein once. The table records around 440,000 distinct CDR3 sequences, roughly 45% of them present only once. The sample comprised blood. The source of these receptors is a girl aged 10 to 17 with multiple sclerosis.

V usage is TRBV20-1 and J usage is TRBJ1-5; no reliable D call. The germline V gene encodes CDR1 DFQATT and CDR2 SNEGSKA (reference sequence). This CDR3 comprises 14 residues. V lost 2 bases to trimming and J lost 4 bases, with 12 bases between them. CDR3 in amino acids: CSARMGGSNQPQHF. The CDR3 nucleotides are TGCAGTGCTAGAATGGGCGGGAGTAATCAGCCCCAGCATTTT.

This clonotype appeared a few times. The chain combines TRBV29-1 with TRBJ1-2; D remains ambiguous. Trimming took off 0 bases at V and 6 bases at J, with 14 bases between the two ends. The CDR3 is 14 amino acids. Germline V lookup: CDR1 SQVTM, CDR2 ANQGSEA. In DNA, the CDR3 is TGCAGCGTTGAAGATGCGCCACGGCTGAATGGCTACACCTTC. It is translated as CSVEDAPRLNGYTF.

With respect to this clonotype: One end of the junction is discordant with germline, which a read error may explain. The rearrangement uses TRBV5-1 and TRBJ2-5, with a possible D match to TRBD1 (5 bases). The germline V gene has CDR1 SGHRS and CDR2 YFSETQ. The CDR3 runs 14 residues. Here the CDR3 reads CASSKDTNEEAQYF. CDR3 DNA: TGCGCCAGCAGCAAGGACACCAACGAAGAGGCCCAGTACTTC.

The chain is built from TRBV20-1 and TRBJ2-7; D not resolved. Deletions cut 6 bases from V and 2 bases from J, with 17 bases between. This CDR3 region has 14 residues. Per germline, CDR1 DFQATT and CDR2 SNEGSKA (reference sequence). The DNA for the CDR3 is TGCAGTGCAACCCAAAGAGACCGACCCTACGAGCAGTACTTC. Translated, it gives CSATQRDRPYEQYF.

This clonotype was detected only a few times. This chain connects TRBV7-9 to TRBJ2-7; 9 nucleotides match TRBD1. V lost 4 bases and J lost 4; bases outside the gene matches: 8. Per the germline V gene, CDR1 is SEHNR and CDR2 is FQNEAQ (reference sequence). This CDR3 contains 15 residues. CDR3 sequence reads: CASSYRDRGSYEQYF. CDR3 sequence (DNA): TGTGCCAGCAGCTATCGAGACAGGGGGAGTTACGAGCAGTACTTC.

As DNA, the CDR3 is TGTGCCGGCTGCCCGGGACAGGGGTCGAATGAGCAGTTCTTC. This translates into CAGCPGQGSNEQFF. J is TRBJ2-1 and V is TRBV11-1, with 10 positions matching TRBD1. The CDR3 has 14 residues. Germline values: CDR1 SGHAT, CDR2 FQDESV (reference sequence). J was trimmed by 7 bases and V by 11 bases; bases with no gene match: 11.

This clonotype showed up just a few times. The chain employs TRBV15 and TRBJ2-3; D unclear. Germline V gives CDR1 LNHNV, CDR2 YYDKDF (reference sequence). CDR3 size: 16 residues. V lost 0 bases and J 1 base, leaving 11 bases between the germline ends. The CDR3 region has the DNA TGTGCCACCAGCAGAGATCCGCTAGTTGGCACAGATACGCAGTATTTT. As protein: CATSRDPLVGTDTQYF.

This chain joins TRBV29-1 and TRBJ1-2, with TRBD1 as a possible D gene (5 bases). The CDR3 is 14 amino acids. Looked up from germline, CDR1 is SQVTM and CDR2 is ANQGSEA. Deletions cut 8 bases from V and 3 bases from J, with 19 bases between. The CDR3 region is CSIELVGGDYGYTF. In nucleotides, the CDR3 is TGCAGCATAGAGCTGGTGGGGGGGGACTATGGCTACACCTTC.

This clonotype has more than one count but fewer than ten. The chain employs TRBV29-1 and TRBJ2-5; D is perhaps TRBD2 (6 bases). The germline V gene encodes CDR1 SQVTM and CDR2 ANQGSEA. Trimming shortened V by 2 bases and J by 5 bases, and 12 bases separated the two germline ends. The CDR3 has 13 amino acids. The CDR3 DNA follows: TGCAGCGTTGAAACGGGAGTTGGGGAGACCCAGTACTTC. As protein: CSVETGVGETQYF.